Sequencing of this T cell receptor (beta chain) was carried out in a study of a mutant IDH1 vaccine in newly diagnosed glioma. About the study: Participants attended visit V12, the safety follow-up, at week 35, and then attended visit V13 at week 47. Overall study findings and caveats: Seemingly, pseudoprogression had no relation to changes in the top peripheral T cell clonotypes.

The repertoire was sequenced with immunoSEQ multiplex PCR; TCRdb's copy has only in-frame clones and lacks some. The sample records roughly 86,000 clones, nearly 90% being singletons. Concerning this clone itself: Its target is not known.

The germline CDR1 and CDR2 sequences are SGHRS and YFSETQ. The CDR3 runs to 17 residues. Unmatched junction bases numbered 9, after V lost 4 bases and J lost 3 bases. Time point here: week 47, end of study. The study gave 300 ug of mutant IDH1 20-mer peptide per vaccine dose, with topical imiquimod. All eight of the vaccinations patients received fell in weeks 1, 3, 5, 7, 11, 15, 19 and 23. The material was PBMCs, obtained from a glioma patient whose treatment included an IDH1 peptide vaccine. The chain joins TRBV5-1 to TRBJ2-5; 13 nucleotides line up with TRBD2. The sequence was collected from a woman aged 45-65 years with glioma. CDR3 sequence: CASSPRSGLAGEETQYF. The DNA for the CDR3 is TGCGCCAGCAGCCCGAGGTCCGGACTAGCGGGAGAAGAGACCCAGTACTTC.